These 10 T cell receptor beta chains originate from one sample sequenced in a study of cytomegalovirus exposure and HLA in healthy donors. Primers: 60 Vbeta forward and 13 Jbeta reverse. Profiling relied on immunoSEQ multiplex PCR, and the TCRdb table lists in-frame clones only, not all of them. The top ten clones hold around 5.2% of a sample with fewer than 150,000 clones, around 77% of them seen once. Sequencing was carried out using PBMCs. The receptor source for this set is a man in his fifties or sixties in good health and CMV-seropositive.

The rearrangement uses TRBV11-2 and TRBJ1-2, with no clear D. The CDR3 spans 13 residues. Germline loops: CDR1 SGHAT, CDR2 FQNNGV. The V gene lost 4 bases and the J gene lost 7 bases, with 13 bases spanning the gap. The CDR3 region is CASSSIGSGGYTF. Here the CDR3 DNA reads TGTGCCAGCAGCTCGATAGGTTCGGGTGGCTACACCTTC.

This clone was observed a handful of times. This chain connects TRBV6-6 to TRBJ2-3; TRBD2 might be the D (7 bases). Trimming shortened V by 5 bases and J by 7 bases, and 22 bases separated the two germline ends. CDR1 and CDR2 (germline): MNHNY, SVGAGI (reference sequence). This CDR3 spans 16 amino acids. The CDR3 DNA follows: TGTGCCAGCAGTAAAACTAGCGTTGGGGGGCATTATACGCAGTATTTT. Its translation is CASSKTSVGGHYTQYF.

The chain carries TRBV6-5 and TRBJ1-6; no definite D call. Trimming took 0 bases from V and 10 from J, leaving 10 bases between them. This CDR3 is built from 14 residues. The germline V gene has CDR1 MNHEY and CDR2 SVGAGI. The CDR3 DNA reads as TGTGCCAGCAGTTACTCGGGCTCCAGATCACCCCTCCACTTT. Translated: CASSYSGSRSPLHF.

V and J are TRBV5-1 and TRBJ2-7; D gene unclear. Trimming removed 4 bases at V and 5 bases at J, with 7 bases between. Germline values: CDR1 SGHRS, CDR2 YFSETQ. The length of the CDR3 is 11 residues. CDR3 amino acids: CASSLADEQYF. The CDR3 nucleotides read TGCGCCAGCAGCCTTGCGGACGAGCAGTACTTC.

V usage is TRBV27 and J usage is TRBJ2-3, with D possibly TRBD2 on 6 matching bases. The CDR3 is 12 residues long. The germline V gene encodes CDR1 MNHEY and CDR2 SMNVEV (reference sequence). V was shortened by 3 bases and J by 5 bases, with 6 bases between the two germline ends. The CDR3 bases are TGTGCCAGCAGTTTGGGAGGAGATACGCAGTATTTT. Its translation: CASSLGGDTQYF.

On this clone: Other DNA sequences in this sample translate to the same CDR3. The CDR3 reads CAISAGPGTAQETQYF. CDR3 DNA: TGTGCCATCAGTGCAGGACCGGGGACAGCTCAGGAGACCCAGTACTTC. The rearrangement uses TRBV10-3 and TRBJ2-5; 7 positions agree with TRBD1. CDR1 and CDR2 from the germline V gene are ENHRY and SYGVKD. The CDR3 consists of 16 residues. Trimming took 4 bases from V and 5 from J; bases not matched to a gene: 13.

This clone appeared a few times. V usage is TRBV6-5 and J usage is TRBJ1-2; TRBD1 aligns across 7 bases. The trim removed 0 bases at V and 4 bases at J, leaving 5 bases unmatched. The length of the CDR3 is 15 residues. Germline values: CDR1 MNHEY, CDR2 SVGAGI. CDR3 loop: CASSYSTPGGYGYTF. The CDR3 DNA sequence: TGTGCCAGCAGTTACTCGACCCCAGGGGGCTATGGCTACACCTTC.

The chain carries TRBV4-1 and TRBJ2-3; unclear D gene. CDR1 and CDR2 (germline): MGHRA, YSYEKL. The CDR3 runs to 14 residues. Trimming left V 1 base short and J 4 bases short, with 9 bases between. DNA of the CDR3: TGCGCCAGCAGCCAAGCTACCATAGCAGATACGCAGTATTTT. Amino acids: CASSQATIADTQYF.

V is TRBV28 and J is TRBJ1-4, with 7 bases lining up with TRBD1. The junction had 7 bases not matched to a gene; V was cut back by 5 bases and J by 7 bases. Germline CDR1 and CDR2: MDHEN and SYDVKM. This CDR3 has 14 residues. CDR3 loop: CASSLQGFGEKLFF. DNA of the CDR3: TGTGCCAGCAGTCTACAGGGGTTCGGTGAAAAACTGTTTTTT.

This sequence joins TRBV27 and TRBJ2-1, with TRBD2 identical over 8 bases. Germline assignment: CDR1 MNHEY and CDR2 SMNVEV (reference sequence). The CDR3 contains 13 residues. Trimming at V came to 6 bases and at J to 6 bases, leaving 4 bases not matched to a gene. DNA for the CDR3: TGTGCCAGCAGCCGACTAGCGTTCAATGAGCAGTTCTTC. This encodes CASSRLAFNEQFF.